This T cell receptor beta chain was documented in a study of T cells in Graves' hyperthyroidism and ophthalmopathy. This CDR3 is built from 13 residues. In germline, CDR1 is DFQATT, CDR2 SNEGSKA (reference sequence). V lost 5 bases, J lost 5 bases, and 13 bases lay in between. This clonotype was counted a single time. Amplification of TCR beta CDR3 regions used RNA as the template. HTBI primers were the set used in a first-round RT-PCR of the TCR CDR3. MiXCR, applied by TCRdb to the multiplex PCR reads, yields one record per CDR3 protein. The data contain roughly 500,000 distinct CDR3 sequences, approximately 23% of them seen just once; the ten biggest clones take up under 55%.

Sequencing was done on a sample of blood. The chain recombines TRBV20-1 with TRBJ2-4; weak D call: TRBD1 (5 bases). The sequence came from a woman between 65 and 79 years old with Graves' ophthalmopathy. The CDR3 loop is CSAVGQKENIQYF. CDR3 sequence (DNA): TGCAGTGCTGTAGGACAAAAAGAAAACATTCAGTACTTC.